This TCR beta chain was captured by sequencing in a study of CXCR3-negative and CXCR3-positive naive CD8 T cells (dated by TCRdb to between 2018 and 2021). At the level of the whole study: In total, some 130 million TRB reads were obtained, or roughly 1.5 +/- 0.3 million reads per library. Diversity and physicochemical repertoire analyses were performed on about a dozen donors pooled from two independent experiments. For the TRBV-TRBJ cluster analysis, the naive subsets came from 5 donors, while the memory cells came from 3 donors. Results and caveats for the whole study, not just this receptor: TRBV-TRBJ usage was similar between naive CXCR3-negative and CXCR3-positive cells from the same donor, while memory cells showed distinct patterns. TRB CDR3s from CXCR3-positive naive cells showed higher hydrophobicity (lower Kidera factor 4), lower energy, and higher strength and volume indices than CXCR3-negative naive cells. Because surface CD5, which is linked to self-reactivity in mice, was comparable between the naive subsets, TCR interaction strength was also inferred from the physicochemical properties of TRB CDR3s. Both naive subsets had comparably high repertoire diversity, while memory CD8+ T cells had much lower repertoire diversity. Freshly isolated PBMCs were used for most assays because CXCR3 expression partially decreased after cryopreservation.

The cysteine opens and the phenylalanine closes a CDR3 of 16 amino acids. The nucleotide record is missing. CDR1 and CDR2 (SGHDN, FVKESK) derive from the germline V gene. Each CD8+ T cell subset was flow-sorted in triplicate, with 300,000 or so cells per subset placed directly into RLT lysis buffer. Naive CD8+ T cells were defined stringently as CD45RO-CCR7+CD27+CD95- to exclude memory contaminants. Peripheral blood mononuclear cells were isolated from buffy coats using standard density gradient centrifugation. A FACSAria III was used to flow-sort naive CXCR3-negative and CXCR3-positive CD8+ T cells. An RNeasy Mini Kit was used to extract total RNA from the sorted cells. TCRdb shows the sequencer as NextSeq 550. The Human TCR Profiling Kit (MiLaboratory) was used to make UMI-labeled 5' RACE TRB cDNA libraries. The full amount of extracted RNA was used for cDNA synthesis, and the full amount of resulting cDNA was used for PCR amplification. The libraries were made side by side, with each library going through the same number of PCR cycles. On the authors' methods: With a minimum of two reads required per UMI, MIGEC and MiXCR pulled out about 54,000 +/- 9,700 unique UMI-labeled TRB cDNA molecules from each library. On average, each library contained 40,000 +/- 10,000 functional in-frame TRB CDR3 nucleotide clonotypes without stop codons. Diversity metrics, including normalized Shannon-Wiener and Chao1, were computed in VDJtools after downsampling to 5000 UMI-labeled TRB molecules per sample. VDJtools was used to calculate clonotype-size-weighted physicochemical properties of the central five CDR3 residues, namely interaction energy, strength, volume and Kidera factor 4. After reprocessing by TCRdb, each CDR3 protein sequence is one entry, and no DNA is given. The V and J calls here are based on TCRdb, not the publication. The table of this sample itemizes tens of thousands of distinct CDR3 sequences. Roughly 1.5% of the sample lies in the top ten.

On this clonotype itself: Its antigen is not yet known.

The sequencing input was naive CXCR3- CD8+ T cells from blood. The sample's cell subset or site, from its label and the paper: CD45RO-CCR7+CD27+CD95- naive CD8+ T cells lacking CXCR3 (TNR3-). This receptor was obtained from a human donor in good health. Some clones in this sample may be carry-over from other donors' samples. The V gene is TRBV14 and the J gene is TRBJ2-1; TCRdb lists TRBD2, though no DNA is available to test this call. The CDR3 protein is CASSQFSGGLNNEQFF.